A single TCR beta chain is shown here with its context. The PCR used 60 Vbeta and 13 Jbeta primers. TCRdb keeps only in-frame clones here, not all; method: immunoSEQ multiplex PCR. This table holds 160,000 or so clones, roughly 83% found once. This record comes from a study of cytomegalovirus exposure and HLA in healthy donors. Germline CDR1 reads LNHDA; CDR2 reads SQIVND (reference sequence). This CDR3 spans 17 amino acids. V lost 8 bases, J lost 9 bases, and 17 bases stayed unmatched. This rearrangement joins TRBV19 to TRBJ2-1; 12 nucleotides line up with TRBD2. The material sequenced was PBMCs. The receptor's source is a woman under 30 in good health and CMV-seronegative. This CDR3 reads CASHNPGLAGGRGEQFF. DNA of the CDR3: TGTGCCAGTCACAACCCAGGTCTAGCGGGGGGGCGGGGTGAGCAGTTCTTC. The variable domain in full, with the rest retrieved from reference TRBV19 and TRBJ2-1, is DGGITQSPKYLFRKEGQNVTLSCEQNLNHDAMYWYRQDPGQGLRLIYYSQIVNDFQKGDIAEGYSVSREKKESFPLTVTSAQKNPTAFYLCASHNPGLAGGRGEQFFGPGTRLTVL.